The T cell receptor (beta chain) described here comes from a study of graft-versus-host responses after intestinal transplantation. About the research overall: Multivisceral, liver-intestinal, or isolated intestinal transplants were received by the recipients. Every recipient had anti-thymocyte globulin induction and roughly 3 years of tacrolimus plus steroids. Findings and caveats of the study: Present in recipient marrow, GvH clones included some that appeared first in ileum or blood.

About this clone: Its cognate antigen is unknown.

The CDR3 loop spans 13 amino acids. Trimming stripped 0 bases from V and 7 bases from J, with 9 bases between. In germline, CDR1 is GTSNPN, CDR2 SVGIG (reference sequence). Here immunoSEQ multiplex PCR was the method, and the copy in TCRdb shows in-frame clones only, minus some. The data contain about 48,000 clones, about 93% of them singletons. This clonotype was sampled from a human donor who was the organ donor for an intestinal transplant. The source was unstimulated CD4+ T cells sorted from spleen or lymph node cells, collected before transplant. V and J are TRBV30 and TRBJ2-2; D is possibly TRBD2 (5 bases). The CDR3 sequence: CAWSVLGVGELFF. CDR3 DNA: TGTGCCTGGAGTGTACTAGGTGTCGGGGAGCTGTTTTTT.